This is a list of T cell receptor beta chains from one sample in a study of T cells in Graves' hyperthyroidism and ophthalmopathy. TCRdb re-called the multiplex PCR reads with MiXCR, one entry per CDR3 protein. Among more than 550,000 distinct CDR3 sequences, roughly 46% were seen once, and the ten largest hold under 8%. The source material was peripheral blood or thyroid tissue (not recorded which). These receptor sequences come from an adult man with Graves' disease, either hyperthyroidism or ophthalmopathy (not recorded which). The CDR3 runs from the conserved cysteine through the conserved F or W. Fields, in order: J gene, V gene, clone size, D gene, CDR3 DNA, CDR3 protein. The D gene is left open where the match is weak. Rows give clone size only sometimes, using once, few, many, or a class for an expanded clone.

TRBJ1-5 TRBV24-1 many NA TGTGCCACCAGTGATTTGCGTGGTCAGCCCCAGCATTTT CATSDLRGQPQHF
TRBJ1-2 TRBV19 many TRBD1 TGTGCCAGTAACGGACAGGGGTTTTATGGCTACACCTTC CASNGQGFYGYTF
TRBJ2-5 TRBV10-3 NA TRBD1 TGTGCCATCAGTGAGCGACAGGGGGCTGAGACCCAGTACTTC CAISERQGAETQYF
TRBJ2-6 TRBV10-3 once TRBD1 TGTGCCATCAGTGGAACCGGGACAGGGGCCTACGTCCTGACTTTC CAISGTGTGAYVLTF
TRBJ1-1 TRBV20-1 NA NA TGCAGTGCTAGAGATCAGGGGCACCTGATGAACACTGAAGCTTTCTTT CSARDQGHLMNTEAFF
TRBJ2-6 TRBV7-6 NA NA TGTGCCAGCAGCTTAGCACAGCCTGGGGCCAACGTCCTGACTTTC CASSLAQPGANVLTF
TRBJ1-2 TRBV25-1 NA TRBD1 TGTGCCGGGACAGACTATGGCCACACCTTC CAGTDYGHTF
TRBJ2-1 TRBV20-1 NA TRBD1 TGCAGTGCTAGCGGGACAGCAACTAGGACGTCAAACGAGCAGTTCTTC CSASGTATRTSNEQFF
TRBJ2-2 TRBV9 few NA TGTGCCAGCAGCGTGGGACTCTGGGGGACCGGGGAGCTGTTTTTT CASSVGLWGTGELFF
TRBJ1-4 TRBV7-8 NA NA TGTGCCAGCAGCTTAGTTAGGCAGATTAATGAAAAACTGTTTTTT CASSLVRQINEKLFF
TRBJ2-7 TRBV15 NA TRBD1 TGTGCCACCAGCGATCTCGGGACAGGGGTCACCGAGCAGTACTTC CATSDLGTGVTEQYF
TRBJ2-7 TRBV6-2/TRBV6-3 NA NA TGTGCCAGCAGTTACTCGATCCGGCTGTCCGAGCAGTACTTC CASSYSIRLSEQYF
TRBJ1-6 TRBV7-9 NA NA TGTGCCAGCAGCTTATCAGGGGAAGGCTCCTATAATTCACCCCTCCACTTT CASSLSGEGSYNSPLHF
TRBJ1-2 TRBV15 NA NA TGTGCCACCAGCAGAGGGGGGGGCGGTACCGGTGGCTACACCTTC CATSRGGGGTGGYTF
TRBJ1-3 TRBV20-1 few NA TGCAGTGCTAGAGATCTAAGCAGCTCTGGAAACACCATATATTTT CSARDLSSSGNTIYF
TRBJ1-4 TRBV2 NA TRBD1 TGTGCCAGCTTGGCGACAGGGAATGAAAAACTGTTTTTT CASLATGNEKLFF
TRBJ1-5 TRBV7-9 few TRBD1 TGTGCCAGCAGCGAGACTGCGGGACAGCTTCAGCCCCAGCATTTT CASSETAGQLQPQHF
TRBJ1-1 TRBV2 few TRBD1 TGTGCCAGCAGAACTCCCGGACAGGGACACACTGAAGCTTTCTTT CASRTPGQGHTEAFF
TRBJ1-2 TRBV29-1 once NA TGCAGCGTTGGGGGACCGGGGACACCTCGGAACTATGGCTACACCTTC CSVGGPGTPRNYGYTF
TRBJ1-6 TRBV5-1 once NA TGCGCCAGCAGCTCGGGCGCCGGGGATAATTCACCCCTCCACTTT CASSSGAGDNSPLHF
TRBJ2-6 TRBV10-3 NA TRBD1 TGTGCCATCGGCACAGGGGCTGGCTCTGGGGCCAACGTCCTGACTTTC CAIGTGAGSGANVLTF
TRBJ1-2 TRBV6-1 once NA TGTGCCAGCAGTGCGCCATCTCAGGGGTTAAACTATGGCTACACCTTC CASSAPSQGLNYGYTF
TRBJ2-6 TRBV29-1 NA TRBD1 TGCAGCGTCATGGACAGGGGACCGTCAGGGGCCAACGTCCTGACTTTC CSVMDRGPSGANVLTF
TRBJ1-1 TRBV19 NA TRBD1 TGTGCCAGTATGAGAGCAGGGGGCGCGGTGAACACTGAAGCTTTCTTT CASMRAGGAVNTEAFF
TRBJ2-2 TRBV6-1 NA TRBD1 TGTGCCAGCAGTCCAGACCTACCGAGACAGGGGGCTTGGACCGGGGAGCTGTTTTTT CASSPDLPRQGAWTGELFF
TRBJ1-5 TRBV20-1 NA NA TGCAGTGCTAGTCGAGGAGGGGTTAGCAATCAGCCCCAGCATTTT CSASRGGVSNQPQHF
TRBJ1-5 TRBV5-1 NA NA TGCGCCAGCAGCTTGGGCTCGGGGCTTGGAGAGCCCCAGCATTTT CASSLGSGLGEPQHF
TRBJ2-2 TRBV10-3 NA NA TGTGCCATCAGTGAGGACAGGAAGAACACCGGGGAGCTGTTTTTT CAISEDRKNTGELFF
TRBJ2-7 TRBV29-1 NA TRBD1 TGCAGCGTTGGGTTCGGGACAGGTGTGGCTACCTACGAGCAGTACTTC CSVGFGTGVATYEQYF
TRBJ2-7 TRBV7-2 NA TRBD2 TGTGCCAGCAGCTTAGAACTAGCGAACGAGCAGTACTTC CASSLELANEQYF
TRBJ1-5 TRBV2 NA TRBD1 TGTGCCAGTTCCGGGACAGCAAAGCCCCAGCATTTT CASSGTAKPQHF
TRBJ1-2 TRBV5-1 NA NA TGCGCCAGCAGCCTCACAGGGAGGTCGGACTATGGCTACACCTTC CASSLTGRSDYGYTF
TRBJ1-5 TRBV2 NA NA TGTGCCAGCAGTTTTGTTAGCAATCAGCCCCAGCATTTT CASSFVSNQPQHF
TRBJ1-5 TRBV10-3 NA NA TGTGCCATCAGTGAGTCGTCTGGGGGCTATAGCAATCAGCCCCAGCATTTT CAISESSGGYSNQPQHF
TRBJ1-4 TRBV6-5 few TRBD1 TGTGCCAGCAGTCCACAGGGGGTAGAAGAAAAACTGTTTTTT CASSPQGVEEKLFF
TRBJ1-1 TRBV2 many NA TGTGCCAGCAGTACCTACCGACTGAACACTGAAGCTTTCTTT CASSTYRLNTEAFF
TRBJ1-2 TRBV11-2 NA NA TGTGCCGCGATATTAAACTATGGCTACACCTTC CAAILNYGYTF
TRBJ2-2 TRBV6-1 NA NA TGTGGCAGCAGACAGACGAACACCGGGGAGCTGTTTTTT CGSRQTNTGELFF
TRBJ1-1 TRBV19 NA TRBD1 TGTGCCAGTAGGACGGAGGGGACAGGGCCCAGGGGAGCTTTCTTT CASRTEGTGPRGAFF
TRBJ2-5 TRBV7-2 few NA TGTGCCAGCAGCCAAGAAGGACATAAACAAGAGACCCAGTACTTC CASSQEGHKQETQYF
TRBJ2-7 TRBV10-3 NA NA TGTGCCATCAGTGAGTGGGGAGAATCCTACGAGCAGTACTTC CAISEWGESYEQYF
TRBJ1-5 TRBV6-1 NA TRBD1 TGTGCCAGCAGTCCGGACAGGGTGGTGAATCAGCCCCAGCATTTT CASSPDRVVNQPQHF
TRBJ1-5 TRBV7-2 few NA TGTGCCAGCAGCGCTAATCAGGGAAGCAATCAGCCCCAGCATTTT CASSANQGSNQPQHF
TRBJ1-5 TRBV20-1 NA NA TGCAGTGCTAGAGTGGCTGGGCAGGGTCAGCCCCAGCATTTT CSARVAGQGQPQHF
TRBJ1-2 TRBV29-1 once NA TGCAGCACTGACAGGAGCTATGGCTACACCTTC CSTDRSYGYTF
TRBJ1-2 TRBV7-3 few NA TGTGCCAGCAGCTGGATGGGGGCTAACTATGGCTACACCTTC CASSWMGANYGYTF
TRBJ2-7 TRBV29-1 few TRBD1 TGCAGCGTTGAGACAGGGGGCAGCTCCAACTACGAGCAGTACTTC CSVETGGSSNYEQYF
TRBJ1-1 TRBV6-6 few TRBD1 TGTGCCAGCAGTCCTGGGACAGGGTACATGAACACTGAAGCTTTCTTT CASSPGTGYMNTEAFF
TRBJ2-2 TRBV7-2 NA TRBD1 TGTGCCAGTCCGGACAGGGGGCAGTCCGGGGAGCTGTTTTTT CASPDRGQSGELFF
TRBJ1-4 TRBV7-2 few TRBD1 TGTGCCAGCAGCCAGGGGGCAAGGGATGAAAAACTGTTTTTT CASSQGARDEKLFF
TRBJ2-6 TRBV15 NA NA TGTGCCACCAGCAGAGGGGCTGGGGCCAACGTCCTGACTTTC CATSRGAGANVLTF
TRBJ2-7 TRBV7-3 NA TRBD2 TGTGCCAGCAGCCCCCGTGTTAGCGGGAAAGGATACGAGCAGTACTTC CASSPRVSGKGYEQYF
TRBJ2-7 TRBV7-8 many TRBD1 TGTGCCAGCAGCTGGGACAGGGGCTACGAGCAGTACTTC CASSWDRGYEQYF
TRBJ1-1 TRBV7-9 few NA TGTGCCAGCAGCTCTGAGGACGGATCGATGAACACTGAAGCTTTCTTT CASSSEDGSMNTEAFF
TRBJ2-7 TRBV29-1 NA NA TGCAGCGTTCTCAGTCAGAACTTC CSVLSQNF
TRBJ1-1 TRBV2 NA NA TGTGCCAGCTTAGGGGAGTTCACTGAAGCTTTCTTT CASLGEFTEAFF
TRBJ2-2 TRBV7-8 NA NA TGTGCCAGCAGCCGGGGACTCGCCAGCGGCACCGGGGAGCTGTTTTTT CASSRGLASGTGELFF
TRBJ1-5 TRBV6-4 NA TRBD1 TGTGCCAGCAGTGACACGACCGGGACAGCCCAGCATTTT CASSDTTGTAQHF